A selection of T cell receptor beta chains follows, all from one sample in a study of early T cells in non-severe SARS-CoV-2 infection. TCRdb reprocessed the 5' RACE reads via MiXCR and lists one record per CDR3 protein. The data contain over 50,000 distinct CDR3 sequences, about 9.3% of them singletons. The sequenced sample was whole blood. The receptors were gathered from an adult who was a healthcare worker with PCR-confirmed SARS-CoV-2 infection or an uninfected control (not recorded which). The CDR3 runs from the conserved cysteine through the conserved F or W. Fields, in order: J gene, D gene, clone size, V gene, CDR3 DNA, CDR3 protein. The D gene is left open where the match is weak. Only part of the rows carry a size: once, few, many, or a class if the clone is expanded.

TRBJ2-5,.,few,TRBV7-7,TGTGCCAGCAGCCGGGGGTGGCAAGAGACCCAGTACTTC,CASSRGWQETQYF
TRBJ2-3,.,many,TRBV29-1,TGCAGCTCCCTCTTGACTAGTAAGCAGTATTTT,CSSLLTSKQYF
TRBJ2-1,.,many,TRBV11-2,TGTGCCAGCAGCTTAGGTTTCAATGAGCAGTTCTTC,CASSLGFNEQFF
TRBJ1-2,.,.,TRBV6-6,TGTGCCAGCACCAATCGGGAGAACTATGGCTACACCTTC,CASTNRENYGYTF
TRBJ1-1,.,many,TRBV7-2,TGTGCCAGCAGCCGGGACTGGAACACTGAAGCTTTCTTT,CASSRDWNTEAFF
TRBJ1-1,.,few,TRBV6-1,TGTGCCAGCAGCCCTCTGGGTACTGAAGCTTTCTTT,CASSPLGTEAFF
TRBJ1-1,.,.,TRBV27,TGTGCCAGCAGTTTATCAGGCGGTAGCACTGAAGCTTTCTTT,CASSLSGGSTEAFF
TRBJ1-1,.,.,TRBV7-2,TGTGCCAGCAGCTTAGCGGTCCCCAGTACTGAAGCTTTCTTT,CASSLAVPSTEAFF
TRBJ2-3,.,.,TRBV5-1,TGCGCCAGCAGCACATTGGGGTTTACTGCAGATACGCAGTATTTT,CASSTLGFTADTQYF
TRBJ1-4,TRBD1,.,TRBV3-1,TGTGCCAGCAGCCACGGACAGGGGCTGGGTGAAAAACTGTTTTTT,CASSHGQGLGEKLFF
TRBJ2-3,.,many,TRBV12-3/TRBV12-4,TGTGCCAGCAGTTCCCTGGTAGTGGGGGTTCGGGATACGCAGTATTTT,CASSSLVVGVRDTQYF
TRBJ2-1,TRBD1,.,TRBV5-4,TGTGCCAGCAGCGAACAGGGGGCCGGCAATGAGCAGTTCTTC,CASSEQGAGNEQFF
TRBJ2-5,.,many,TRBV12-3/TRBV12-4,TGTGCCAGCAGTTTAGTGATCGGAATAGAGAAAGAGACCCAGTACTTC,CASSLVIGIEKETQYF
TRBJ2-1,.,many,TRBV7-3,TGTGCCAGCAGCTCCGATTTAGGCGAGCAGTTCTTC,CASSSDLGEQFF
TRBJ2-5,.,.,TRBV6-6,TGTGCCAGCAGTTACGTAGGGGGGGCTAGGGAGACCCAGTACTTC,CASSYVGGARETQYF
TRBJ2-3,.,few,TRBV11-1,TGTGCCAGCAGCCTCACGACGGTCACAGATACGCAGTATTTT,CASSLTTVTDTQYF
TRBJ2-2,.,few,TRBV20-1,TGCAGTGCTAGAGATGGAGGAGCGATGAACACCGGGGAGCTGTTTTTT,CSARDGGAMNTGELFF
TRBJ1-6,.,few,TRBV10-2,TGCGCCAGCAGTGAGGTTCTTGACGATAATTCACCCCTCCACTTT,CASSEVLDDNSPLHF
TRBJ2-3,.,many,TRBV28,TGTGCCAGCATACAGCTCAGGGGGGGTGTGACAGATACGCAGTATTTT,CASIQLRGGVTDTQYF
TRBJ1-1,.,few,TRBV5-8,TGTGCCAGCAGCTTGGCCGGGCCTATCACTGAAGCTTTCTTT,CASSLAGPITEAFF
TRBJ2-2,.,few,TRBV14,TGTGCCAGCAGCCCTCGGGCCTCGAACACCGGGGAGCTGTTTTTT,CASSPRASNTGELFF
TRBJ2-3,.,.,TRBV12-3/TRBV12-4,TGTGCCAGCAGTTTGAGGGTCGGGGTGGATACGCAGTATTTT,CASSLRVGVDTQYF
TRBJ2-3,.,many,TRBV3-1,TGTGCCAGCAGCCACCGACTAGTGGGTACAGATACGCAGTATTTT,CASSHRLVGTDTQYF
TRBJ1-2,TRBD1,.,TRBV5-1,TGCGCCAGCAGCCCGGGACAGGGGGCGCCAATAGAAGGCTACACCTTC,CASSPGQGAPIEGYTF
TRBJ1-1,.,.,TRBV2,TGTGCCAGCACCTTCGGGACCCCTGAAGCTTTCTTT,CASTFGTPEAFF